This T cell receptor (beta chain) came from a study of blood T cell repertoires in COVID-19. About the study: Sites in the United States, Italy and Spain provided acute and convalescent COVID-19 samples. The analysed material was cDNA or gDNA that came from T cells, B-cell-depleted T cells, or PBMCs.

Authors' processing steps: For nucleated cells, counts were estimated from reference gene primer amplification. Assay used: immunoSEQ multiplex PCR; TCRdb lists only in-frame clones, some missing. D and trimming come from the DNA, and the V and J calls and clone size come from that table. The profile shows more than 300,000 clones, around nine tenths of them singletons. The Seattle patients, enrolled during active infection, were followed longitudinally. The TCR originated in a woman in her 70s with COVID-19, enrolled during active disease. Material for sequencing was peripheral blood.

The CDR3 coding sequence is TGTGCCAGCAGTGCAGGGGAAGTGGGCGAGCAGTACTTC. This sequence encodes CASSAGEVGEQYF. V is TRBV7-8 and J is TRBJ2-7, with a weak D call TRBD1 (6 bases). The germline V gene encodes CDR1 SGHVS and CDR2 FQNEAQ. Trimming pared 6 bases from V and 6 bases from J, leaving 15 bases between. CDR3 length equals 13 residues.